This paragraph covers one TCR beta chain sequence. Its antigen is unidentified. This entry comes from a study of T cells in localized non-small cell lung cancer. Looked up from germline, CDR1 is MNHGY and CDR2 is SAAAGT. This CDR3 comprises 14 residues. Deletions cut 5 bases from V and 7 bases from J, with 15 bases between. TCRdb's copy holds only in-frame clones and misses some; the assay was immunoSEQ multiplex PCR. The table lists 10,000 to 13,000 clones, 48% of them singletons. Overall study findings and caveats: Appearance in adjacent lung was seen for a median around 55 of the top 100 tumor clones. The study sequenced only one region of the tumor. As a result, intratumor heterogeneity could not be excluded and remains possible.

This sequence was found in a woman aged 35 to 70 with stage II squamous cell lung carcinoma. The V gene is TRBV6-8, the J gene TRBJ1-5; TRBD1 is a possible D gene (6 bases). Here the sequenced sample was lymph node tissue, taken before any cancer treatment. CDR3 nucleotide sequence: TGTGCCAGCAGTCAACAGACAGGAGGACAGCCCCAGCATTTT. The encoded protein is CASSQQTGGQPQHF.